A selection of T cell receptor beta chains follows, all from one sample in a study of T cells expressing NK-cell markers. One entry per CDR3 protein, without DNA, is what TCRdb gives after re-calling the 5' RACE reads. The sample has roughly 390,000 distinct CDR3 sequences. The sequencing input was blood T cells: a sorted CD56 or NKG2C T cell subset, CD4+ or CD8+ T cells, or bulk PBMC T cells (not recorded which). The source is a man aged 18 to 69 in good health. CDR3s include the opening cysteine and the closing phenylalanine or tryptophan.

v_call: TRBV6-4
j_call: TRBJ2-1
cdr3_aa: CASSDGGSGYNEQFF

v_call: TRBV6-1
j_call: TRBJ2-7
cdr3_aa: CASSPMRGRYHEQYF

v_call: TRBV25-1
j_call: TRBJ1-4
cdr3_aa: CASTQGGQSEKLFF

v_call: TRBV6-1
j_call: TRBJ1-5
cdr3_aa: CASSEAPWFEGVAQHF

v_call: TRBV28
j_call: TRBJ2-2
cdr3_aa: CASRQGITGELFF

v_call: TRBV12-3/TRBV12-4
j_call: TRBJ1-1
cdr3_aa: CASTREMGLNTEAFF

v_call: TRBV7-9
j_call: TRBJ2-3
cdr3_aa: CASSSLGDTQYF

v_call: TRBV3-1
j_call: TRBJ2-2
cdr3_aa: CASSQLDREAGELFF

v_call: TRBV7-8
j_call: TRBJ2-2
cdr3_aa: CASSLARQAGELFF

v_call: TRBV11-2
j_call: TRBJ2-1
cdr3_aa: CASSPVAGGHNEQFF

v_call: TRBV5-6
j_call: TRBJ2-1
cdr3_aa: CASYVAGTSYNEQFF

v_call: TRBV29-1
j_call: TRBJ2-5
cdr3_aa: CSAERTGGIQETQYF

v_call: TRBV20-1
j_call: TRBJ1-3
cdr3_aa: CSARDRQSGNTIYF

v_call: TRBV6-6
j_call: TRBJ2-3
cdr3_aa: CASSYVAANTQYF

v_call: TRBV18
j_call: TRBJ2-1
cdr3_aa: CASSAGQGARGNEQFF

v_call: TRBV6-5
j_call: TRBJ1-6
cdr3_aa: CASRRDGSADSPLHF

v_call: TRBV3-1
j_call: TRBJ2-3
cdr3_aa: CASSPQRGWQYF

v_call: TRBV4-2
j_call: TRBJ2-5
cdr3_aa: CASSDDRAARETQYF

v_call: TRBV28
j_call: TRBJ1-5
cdr3_aa: CASTRGTGRIQPQHF

v_call: TRBV23-1
j_call: TRBJ1-1
cdr3_aa: CASSQSADRSSRGTEAFF

v_call: TRBV28
j_call: TRBJ2-5
cdr3_aa: CASSFKGLTQYF

v_call: TRBV18
j_call: TRBJ1-1
cdr3_aa: CASSRGGGAGTEAFF

v_call: TRBV27
j_call: TRBJ2-6
cdr3_aa: CASKGLNSGANVLTF

v_call: TRBV24-1
j_call: TRBJ2-1
cdr3_aa: CATRASGGFGSEQFF

v_call: TRBV5-1
j_call: TRBJ2-5
cdr3_aa: CASSLEGVGTQYF

v_call: TRBV6-5
j_call: TRBJ1-1
cdr3_aa: CASSYPETGKAFF

v_call: TRBV7-9
j_call: TRBJ2-1
cdr3_aa: CASSPTGTGDHEQFF

v_call: TRBV6-5
j_call: TRBJ2-3
cdr3_aa: CASSYTRTVVDTQYF

v_call: TRBV12-3/TRBV12-4
j_call: TRBJ1-2
cdr3_aa: CASSLLRFRDGYTF

v_call: TRBV18
j_call: TRBJ1-3
cdr3_aa: CASSPEAFSGNTIYF